This T cell receptor (beta chain) is drawn from a study of blood T cell repertoires in COVID-19. The table came from immunoSEQ multiplex PCR; TCRdb's copy has only in-frame clones and leaves some out. The sample lists fewer than 250,000 clones, more than 75% seen once, with 6% to 7.5% in the top ten. The CDR3 covers 14 residues. Trimming took 6 bases from V and 0 from J, leaving 8 bases between them. Per the germline V gene, CDR1 is LNHDA and CDR2 is SQIVND (reference sequence). This clone was picked up one time. Cohorts were determined from participant-reported clinical history. The sample consisted of PBMCs or T cells enriched from blood (not recorded which). The source of this sequence is a woman between 40 and 55 years old with acute COVID-19. This sequence joins TRBV19 and TRBJ1-4; the D is unclear. The DNA of the CDR3 is TGTGCCAGTAGCCGAGATGCAACTAATGAAAAACTGTTTTTT. This translates into CASSRDATNEKLFF.